The T cell receptor (beta chain) under discussion was sequenced for a study of graft-versus-host responses after intestinal transplantation. Overall study context: Every recipient had anti-thymocyte globulin induction and around 3 years of tacrolimus plus steroids.

Germline loops: CDR1 MNHEY, CDR2 SMNVEV (reference sequence). With 4 bases removed from V and 4 bases from J, the gap between germline ends came to 8 bases. This CDR3 is built from 13 residues. Profiling relied on immunoSEQ multiplex PCR, and the TCRdb table lists in-frame clones only, not all of them. This sample yields around 10,000 clones, of which 90% to 95% are seen a single time; over 4% belongs to the top ten. The source is a human patient who received an intestinal transplant, so some T cells may come from the graft donor. Specimen: PBMCs, collected 68 days after transplant. The chain joins TRBV27 to TRBJ2-1; maybe TRBD1 (5 bases). The CDR3 protein is CASSWHRYNEQFF. For the CDR3, the DNA is TGTGCCAGCAGTTGGCACAGGTACAATGAGCAGTTCTTC.